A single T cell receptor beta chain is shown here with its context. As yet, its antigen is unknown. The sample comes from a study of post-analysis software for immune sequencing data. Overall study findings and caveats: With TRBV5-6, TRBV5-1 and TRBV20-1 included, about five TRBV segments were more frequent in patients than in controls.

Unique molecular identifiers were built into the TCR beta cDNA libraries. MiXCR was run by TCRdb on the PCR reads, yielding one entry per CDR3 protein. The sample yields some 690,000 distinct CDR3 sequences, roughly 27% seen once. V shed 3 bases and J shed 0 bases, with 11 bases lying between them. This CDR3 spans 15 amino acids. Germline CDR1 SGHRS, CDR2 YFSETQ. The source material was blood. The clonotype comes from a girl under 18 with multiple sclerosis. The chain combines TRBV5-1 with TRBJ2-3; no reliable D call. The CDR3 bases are TGCGCCAGCAGCTGGGAACCAACTAGCACAGATACGCAGTATTTT. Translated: CASSWEPTSTDTQYF.